This TCR beta chain was identified during a study of cytomegalovirus exposure and HLA in healthy donors. Regarding donors, all were healthy bone marrow donors. This clone was seen a handful of times. Its antigen is currently unknown. The PCR had 60 Vbeta and 13 Jbeta primers. The protocol was immunoSEQ multiplex PCR, while the TCRdb copy is restricted to in-frame clones and leaves out a portion. This sample has about 190,000 clones; approximately 81% occur once, and the top ten carry 3.8%. Findings and caveats of the study: For most TCR beta V segments, an earlier analysis put the productive rate at about 87% or about 30% of the time.

The CDR3 consists of 15 residues. The V end was cut by 5 bases, the J end by 4 bases, with 17 bases between. Per the germline V gene, CDR1 is SNHLY and CDR2 is FYNNEI. The receptor was isolated from a man over 45 in good health and CMV-seronegative. The specimen sequenced was PBMCs. The V and J genes are TRBV2 and TRBJ1-2; a possible D gene is TRBD1 (6 bases). CDR3: CASSQDSLWGYGYTF. The CDR3 DNA reads as TGTGCCAGCAGTCAGGACAGCCTCTGGGGCTATGGCTACACCTTC.